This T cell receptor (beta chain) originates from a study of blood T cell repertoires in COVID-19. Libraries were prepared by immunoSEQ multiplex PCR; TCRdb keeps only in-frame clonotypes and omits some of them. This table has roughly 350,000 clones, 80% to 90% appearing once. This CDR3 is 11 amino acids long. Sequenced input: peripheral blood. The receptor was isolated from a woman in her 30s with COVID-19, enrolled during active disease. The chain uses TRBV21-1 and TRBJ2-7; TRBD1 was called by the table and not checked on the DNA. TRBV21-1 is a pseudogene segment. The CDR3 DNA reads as TGTGCCAGCAGCAAAACGGGACACGGGCATTTC. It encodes CASSKTGHGHF.